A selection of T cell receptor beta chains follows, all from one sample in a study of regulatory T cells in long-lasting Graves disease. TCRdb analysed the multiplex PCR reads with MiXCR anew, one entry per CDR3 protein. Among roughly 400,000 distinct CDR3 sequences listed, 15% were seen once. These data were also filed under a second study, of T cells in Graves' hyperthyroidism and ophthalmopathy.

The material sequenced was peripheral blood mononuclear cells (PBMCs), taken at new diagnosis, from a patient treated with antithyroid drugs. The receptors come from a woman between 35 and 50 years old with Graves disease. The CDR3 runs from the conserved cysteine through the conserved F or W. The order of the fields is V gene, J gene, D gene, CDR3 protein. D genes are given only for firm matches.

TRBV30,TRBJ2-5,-,CAWSLRPRDSEIRETQYF
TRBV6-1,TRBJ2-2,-,CASSTSDGGELFF
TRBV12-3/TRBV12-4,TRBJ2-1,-,CASSLSAFQIGNEQFF
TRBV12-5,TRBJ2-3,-,CASGLPTVDTQYF
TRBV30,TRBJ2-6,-,CAWETGSGANVLTF
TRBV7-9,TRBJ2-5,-,CASSPGTEQETQYF
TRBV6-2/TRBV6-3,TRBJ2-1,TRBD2,CASRQGTSGRGNEQFF
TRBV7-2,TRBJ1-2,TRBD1,CASSYLDRGRGYTF
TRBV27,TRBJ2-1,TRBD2,CASSAMEGLAGAVNEQFF
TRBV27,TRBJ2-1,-,CASSFGGIEDEQFF
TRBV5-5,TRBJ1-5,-,CASSRVVNQPQHF
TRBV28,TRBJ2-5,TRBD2,CASSFPAAGVEETQYF
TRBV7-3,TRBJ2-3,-,CASSLTAGTFTDTQYF
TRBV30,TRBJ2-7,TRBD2,CACRAGTSGRGNYEQYF
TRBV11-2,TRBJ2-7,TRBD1,CASSFGTGSYEQYF
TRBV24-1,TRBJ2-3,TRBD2,CATSDPLIVSTSGQSTDTQYF
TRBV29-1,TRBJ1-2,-,CSVPREGGSPNYGYTF
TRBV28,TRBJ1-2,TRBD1,CASYRGKNYGYTF
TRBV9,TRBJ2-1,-,CASSVVRGEQFF
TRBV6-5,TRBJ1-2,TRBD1,CASSYSTGGIGPNYGYTF
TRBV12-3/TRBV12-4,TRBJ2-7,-,CASSLRSVYEQYF
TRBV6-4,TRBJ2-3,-,CASSYSKWGPSGTDTQYF
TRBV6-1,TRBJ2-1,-,CASSQLLSEQFF
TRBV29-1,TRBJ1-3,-,CSVEDLQGRGGNTIYF
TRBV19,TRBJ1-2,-,CASSIPLGGYTF
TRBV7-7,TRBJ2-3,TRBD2,CASSRGTSGTDTQYF
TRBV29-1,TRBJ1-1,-,CVCRGNTEAFF
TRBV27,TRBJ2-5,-,CASSPVQWETQYF
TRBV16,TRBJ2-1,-,CASSRPTVTSYNEQFF
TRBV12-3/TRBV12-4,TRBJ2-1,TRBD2,CADQREGYNEQFF
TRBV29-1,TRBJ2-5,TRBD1,CSVGQGQSQYF
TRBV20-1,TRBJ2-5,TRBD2,CSARTSGDETQYF